This T cell receptor beta chain is from a study of human T cells and chemical hapten exposure. Study information: Weekly administration of diphenylcyclopropenone to the scalp of patients continued throughout the roughly 26-week study. The study enrolled mostly female patients with alopecia areata, totalis or universalis.

Each CDR3 protein gets one entry after TCRdb re-called the RACE reads with MiXCR. The sample consists of approximately 100,000 distinct CDR3 sequences, approximately 10% of them appearing once. The time point: patch test 1, 2 weeks after DPC sensitization. Treatment: therapeutic diphenylcyclopropenone sensitization with weekly scalp DPC. Study-level results: Those TCRs sitting above 1 in 1000 frequency stayed the same with DPC sensitization.

Points on this clonotype: No antigen is known for it.

Sequenced material: whole blood, taken in connection with sensitization to the hapten diphenylcyclopropenone (DPC). This TCR was sampled from a woman aged 40-49 years with alopecia areata. Some clones in this sample may be carry-over from other donors' samples.

CDR3 residues: CASSVGDRTNEKLFF. CDR3 coding DNA: TGTGCCAGCAGCGTAGGGGACAGAACTAATGAAAAACTGTTTTTT. V gene TRBV9 combines with J gene TRBJ1-4; TRBD1 matches 7 bases. The J segment lost 1 base and the V segment lost 0 bases, leaving 0 bases of the junction unmatched. Germline V CDR1 and CDR2: SGDLS, YYNGEE. The CDR3 extends over 15 amino acids.